These T cell receptor beta chains were read from a single sample in a study of OX40 agonist ivuxolimab in advanced cancers. TCRdb's copy holds only in-frame clones and misses some; the assay was immunoSEQ multiplex PCR. The profile shows some 100,000 clones, 85% to 90% of them singletons. The starting material was CD4+ or CD8+ T cells sorted from blood, obtained in a trial of the OX40 agonist ivuxolimab. These receptor sequences come from an adult with an advanced solid tumor such as melanoma, head and neck, liver or kidney cancer. CDR3s include the opening cysteine and the closing phenylalanine or tryptophan. D genes are given only for firm matches. Not all rows give a size; the values are once, few, many and, for expanded clones, a class.

clone_size: NA
v_call: TRBV7-3
cdr3_length: 13
d_call: NA
j_call: TRBJ2-3
cdr3_aa: CASSSGQGDTQYF
cdr3_nt: TGTGCCAGCAGCTCTGGCCAGGGGGATACGCAGTATTTT

clone_size: NA
v_call: TRBV4-1
cdr3_length: 17
d_call: TRBD2
j_call: TRBJ2-2
cdr3_aa: CASSQDMGLDLPGELFF
cdr3_nt: TGCGCCAGCAGCCAAGATATGGGACTAGATCTTCCCGGGGAGCTGTTTTTT

clone_size: once
v_call: TRBV4-2
cdr3_length: 15
d_call: TRBD1
j_call: TRBJ1-6
cdr3_aa: CASSTSDRGDSPLHF
cdr3_nt: TGTGCCAGCAGCACTTCAGACAGGGGTGATTCACCCCTCCACTTT

clone_size: NA
v_call: TRBV5-1
cdr3_length: 14
d_call: NA
j_call: TRBJ2-3
cdr3_aa: CASKERTSTDTQYF
cdr3_nt: TGCGCCAGCAAAGAGCGAACTAGCACAGATACGCAGTATTTT

clone_size: NA
v_call: TRBV7-8
cdr3_length: 15
d_call: TRBD1
j_call: TRBJ1-1
cdr3_aa: CASSKSQGRNTEAFF
cdr3_nt: TGTGCCAGCAGCAAATCACAGGGGAGGAACACTGAAGCTTTCTTT

clone_size: NA
v_call: TRBV6-5
cdr3_length: 15
d_call: TRBD2
j_call: TRBJ2-1
cdr3_aa: CASTRGGTSGHKQFF
cdr3_nt: TGTGCCAGCACCAGGGGGGGGACTAGCGGACACAAGCAGTTCTTC

clone_size: NA
v_call: TRBV5-1
cdr3_length: 14
d_call: NA
j_call: TRBJ2-5
cdr3_aa: CASSLGGTQETQYF
cdr3_nt: TGCGCCAGCAGCTTGGGAGGGACTCAAGAGACCCAGTACTTC

clone_size: NA
v_call: TRBV5-1
cdr3_length: 14
d_call: NA
j_call: TRBJ2-1
cdr3_aa: CASSLFNHNNEQFF
cdr3_nt: TGCGCCAGCAGCTTGTTTAATCACAACAATGAGCAGTTCTTC

clone_size: NA
v_call: TRBV5-1
cdr3_length: 13
d_call: NA
j_call: TRBJ2-3
cdr3_aa: CASSWKLTDTQYF
cdr3_nt: TGCGCCAGCAGCTGGAAACTCACAGATACGCAGTATTTT

clone_size: NA
v_call: TRBV7-9
cdr3_length: 13
d_call: NA
j_call: TRBJ1-4
cdr3_aa: CASSFVLGEKLFF
cdr3_nt: TGTGCCAGCAGCTTTGTTTTAGGCGAAAAACTGTTTTTT

clone_size: NA
v_call: TRBV19
cdr3_length: 17
d_call: NA
j_call: TRBJ1-2
cdr3_aa: CASSTTAASGGSYGYTF
cdr3_nt: TGTGCCAGTAGTACAACCGCCGCCTCGGGGGGCTCATATGGCTACACCTTC

clone_size: NA
v_call: TRBV4-2
cdr3_length: 15
d_call: NA
j_call: TRBJ2-2
cdr3_aa: CASSQVVPNTGELFF
cdr3_nt: TGTGCCAGCAGCCAAGTAGTCCCGAACACCGGGGAGCTGTTTTTT

clone_size: NA
v_call: TRBV11-2
cdr3_length: 14
d_call: TRBD2
j_call: TRBJ2-7
cdr3_aa: CASSRTSGSLEQYF
cdr3_nt: TGTGCCAGCTCCAGGACTAGCGGGAGCCTCGAGCAGTACTTC

clone_size: NA
v_call: TRBV7-2
cdr3_length: 14
d_call: TRBD2
j_call: TRBJ2-1
cdr3_aa: CASSQRLAGGEQFF
cdr3_nt: TGTGCCAGCAGCCAAAGACTAGCGGGGGGTGAGCAGTTCTTC

clone_size: NA
v_call: TRBV5-1
cdr3_length: 16
d_call: TRBD2
j_call: TRBJ2-2
cdr3_aa: CASSLPAGVRTGELFF
cdr3_nt: TGCGCCAGCAGCTTGCCAGCGGGAGTTAGGACCGGGGAGCTGTTTTTT

clone_size: once
v_call: TRBV19
cdr3_length: 13
d_call: NA
j_call: TRBJ2-2
cdr3_aa: CASIKGEGGELFF
cdr3_nt: TGTGCCAGTATCAAGGGGGAGGGCGGGGAGCTGTTTTTT

clone_size: NA
v_call: TRBV19
cdr3_length: 14
d_call: NA
j_call: TRBJ2-5
cdr3_aa: CASSDRQLRETQYF
cdr3_nt: TGTGCCAGTAGCGACCGACAGCTTAGGGAGACCCAGTACTTC

clone_size: NA
v_call: TRBV6-1
cdr3_length: 14
d_call: TRBD2
j_call: TRBJ2-1
cdr3_aa: CASTPGGSYNEQFF
cdr3_nt: TGTGCCAGCACCCCGGGGGGTTCCTACAATGAGCAGTTCTTC

clone_size: NA
v_call: TRBV19
cdr3_length: 13
d_call: NA
j_call: TRBJ2-5
cdr3_aa: CASSRFHGETQYF
cdr3_nt: TGTGCCAGTAGTCGATTCCATGGGGAGACCCAGTACTTC

clone_size: NA
v_call: TRBV6-5
cdr3_length: 16
d_call: TRBD1
j_call: TRBJ1-1
cdr3_aa: CASSYSRTGGDTEAFF
cdr3_nt: TGTGCCAGCAGTTACTCACGGACAGGGGGGGACACTGAAGCTTTCTTT

clone_size: NA
v_call: TRBV5-1
cdr3_length: 13
d_call: NA
j_call: TRBJ1-1
cdr3_aa: CASSLGWGTEAFF
cdr3_nt: TGCGCCAGCAGCTTGGGTTGGGGAACTGAAGCTTTCTTT

clone_size: NA
v_call: TRBV5-1
cdr3_length: 15
d_call: TRBD2
j_call: TRBJ2-5
cdr3_aa: CASSLAGGALDTQYF
cdr3_nt: TGCGCCAGCAGCTTAGCGGGAGGGGCCCTGGACACCCAGTACTTC

clone_size: medium-sized
v_call: TRBV14
cdr3_length: 11
d_call: NA
j_call: TRBJ2-7
cdr3_aa: CASSQGYEQYF
cdr3_nt: TGTGCCAGCAGCCAAGGATACGAGCAGTACTTC

clone_size: NA
v_call: TRBV6-6
cdr3_length: 11
d_call: NA
j_call: TRBJ2-5
cdr3_aa: CASSPQETQYF
cdr3_nt: TGTGCCAGCAGTCCCCAAGAGACCCAGTACTTC

clone_size: NA
v_call: TRBV5-1
cdr3_length: 15
d_call: NA
j_call: TRBJ2-1
cdr3_aa: CASSLSAGWDNEQFF
cdr3_nt: TGCGCCAGCAGCTTGAGCGCGGGATGGGACAATGAGCAGTTCTTC

clone_size: NA
v_call: TRBV6-1
cdr3_length: 14
d_call: NA
j_call: TRBJ2-3
cdr3_aa: CASTRPAVPDTQYF
cdr3_nt: TGTGCCAGCACCCGGCCAGCGGTTCCAGATACGCAGTATTTT